The TCR beta chain described here comes from a study of blood T cell repertoires in COVID-19. Repertoires were generated with immunoSEQ multiplex PCR, while TCRdb's copy carries only in-frame clones and drops some. The sample records about 330,000 clones, about 84% being singletons. V gave up 2 bases and J gave up 2 bases, with 7 bases separating them. The CDR3 loop spans 13 amino acids. The sequenced sample was peripheral blood. The chain is built from TRBV12-3 or TRBV12-4 and TRBJ2-7; maybe TRBD1 (6 bases). This clonotype was obtained from a woman in her forties or fifties with acute or convalescent COVID-19. CDR3: CASSLPGAYEQYF. In DNA, the CDR3 is TGTGCCAGCAGTTTACCAGGGGCCTACGAGCAGTACTTC.